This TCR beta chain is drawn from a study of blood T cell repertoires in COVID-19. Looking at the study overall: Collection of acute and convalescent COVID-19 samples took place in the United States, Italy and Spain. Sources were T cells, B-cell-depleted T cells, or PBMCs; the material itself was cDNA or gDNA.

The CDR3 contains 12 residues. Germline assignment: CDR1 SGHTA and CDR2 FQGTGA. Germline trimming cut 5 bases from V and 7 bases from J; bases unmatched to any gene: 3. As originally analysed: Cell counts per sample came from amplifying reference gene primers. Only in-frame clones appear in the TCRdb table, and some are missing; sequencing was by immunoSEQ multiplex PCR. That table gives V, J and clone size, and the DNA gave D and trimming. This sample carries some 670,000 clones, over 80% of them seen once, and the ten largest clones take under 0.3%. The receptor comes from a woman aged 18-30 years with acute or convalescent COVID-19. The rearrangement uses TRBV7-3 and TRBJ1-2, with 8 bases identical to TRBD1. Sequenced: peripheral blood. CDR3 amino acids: CASSATGAGYTF. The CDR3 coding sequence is TGTGCCAGCAGCGCGACAGGGGCTGGCTACACCTTC.